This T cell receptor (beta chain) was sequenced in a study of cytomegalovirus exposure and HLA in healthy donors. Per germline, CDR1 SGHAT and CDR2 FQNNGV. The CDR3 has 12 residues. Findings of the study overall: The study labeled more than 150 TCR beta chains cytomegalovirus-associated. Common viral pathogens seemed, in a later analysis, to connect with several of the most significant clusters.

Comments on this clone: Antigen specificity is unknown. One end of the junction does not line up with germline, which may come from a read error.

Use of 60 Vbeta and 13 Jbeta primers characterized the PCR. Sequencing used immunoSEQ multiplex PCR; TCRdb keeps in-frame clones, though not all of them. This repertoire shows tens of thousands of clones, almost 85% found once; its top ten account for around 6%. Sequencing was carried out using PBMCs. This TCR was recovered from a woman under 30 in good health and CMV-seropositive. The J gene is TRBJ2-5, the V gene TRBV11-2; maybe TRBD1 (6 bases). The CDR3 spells CASSLDRETQYF. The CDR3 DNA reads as TGTGCCAGCAGTTTAGACAGGGAGACCCAGTACTTC.